Presented here are 28 T cell receptor beta chains from one specimen sequenced in a study of regulatory T cells in long-lasting Graves disease. Time point indicated: persistent/refractory GD, antithyroid drugs over 5 years with positive TRAb. There was RNA extracted from PBMCs, and the TCR library was made from it. Arm-PCR with iRepertoire HTBI primers amplified the CDR3 regions for these TCR beta libraries. TCRdb re-analysed the multiplex PCR reads in MiXCR, keeping a single row per CDR3 protein. The sample holds roughly 500,000 distinct CDR3 sequences; approximately 23% are singletons and the top ten take roughly 13%. Here the sequenced sample was peripheral blood mononuclear cells (PBMCs), taken when the disease was refractory, from a patient treated with antithyroid drugs. Receptors were obtained from a female donor with Graves disease.

Many counts were recorded for this clonotype. The chain joins TRBV6-1 to TRBJ1-3; D gene uncertain. Trimming took 4 bases from V and 0 from J, leaving 7 bases between them. The CDR3 consists of 14 residues. Germline V gives CDR1 MNHNS, CDR2 SASEGT. For the CDR3, the DNA is TGTGCCAGCAGTGTGCAAGACTCTGGAAACACCATATATTTT. Residues: CASSVQDSGNTIYF.

This clonotype was counted a few times. The V and J genes are TRBV29-1 and TRBJ2-2; D uncertain. Germline CDR1 is SQVTM and CDR2 is ANQGSEA. The CDR3 covers 11 residues. V was pared by 7 bases and J by 6 bases, with 9 bases between. The CDR3 loop reads CSGRASGELFF. The CDR3 nucleotides are TGCAGCGGAAGGGCCTCCGGGGAGCTGTTTTTT.

This clonotype was observed a handful of times. The V gene is TRBV6-2 or TRBV6-3, the J gene TRBJ2-1; 8 positions match TRBD2. The CDR3 has 18 amino acids. V was pared by 2 bases and J by 6 bases, with 15 bases of the junction left unmatched. The V gene's germline CDR1 is MNHEY and CDR2 SVGEGT. CDR3 protein: CASSYGGGGAGVSNEQFF. The CDR3 DNA sequence: TGTGCCAGCAGTTACGGTGGAGGAGGAGCGGGAGTATCCAATGAGCAGTTCTTC.

The chain couples TRBV7-3 to TRBJ2-1; D perhaps matches TRBD1 (5 bases). The CDR3 is 18 amino acids. With 2 bases removed from V and 0 bases from J, the gap between germline ends came to 17 bases. Per germline, CDR1 SGHTA and CDR2 FQGTGA. CDR3 sequence reads: CASSLFGGAAGSYNEQFF. The CDR3 DNA reads TGTGCCAGCAGCTTATTTGGTGGGGCGGCCGGCTCCTACAATGAGCAGTTCTTC.

This clonotype was detected a few times. The rearrangement links TRBV6-2 or TRBV6-3 to TRBJ2-7, with TRBD2 matching 10 bases. Germline loops: CDR1 MNHEY, CDR2 SVGEGT. V trimming: 4 bases; J trimming: 4 bases; junction bases outside the gene matches: 13. This CDR3 region has 17 residues. CDR3 nucleotide sequence: TGTGCCAGCAGTTCCCCCGGGTTTACTAGCGGGAAGTACGAGCAGTACTTC. Protein product: CASSSPGFTSGKYEQYF.

This clonotype was counted a single time. The CDR3 spells CASGSFGTNEQFF. In nucleotides, the CDR3 is TGTGCTAGTGGTTCCTTCGGGACCAATGAGCAGTTCTTC. The chain employs TRBV12-5 and TRBJ2-1; D tentatively reads TRBD1 or TRBD2 (5 bases each). This CDR3 has 13 amino acids. V lost 4 bases and J 6 bases, leaving 10 bases between the germline ends. CDR1 is LGHNT and CDR2 is FRNRAP in the germline V gene.

This clonotype was counted ten times or more. The CDR3 loop is CASGRGGNSYNSPLHF. CDR3 DNA: TGTGCTAGTGGCCGAGGCGGCAACTCCTATAATTCACCCCTCCACTTT. V usage is TRBV12-5 and J usage is TRBJ1-6, with D hard to call. V lost 6 bases to trimming and J lost 0 bases, with 12 bases between them. The CDR3 spans 16 residues. The germline V gene encodes CDR1 LGHNT and CDR2 FRNRAP.

In this sample, this clonotype turned up a few times. The chain uses TRBV7-9 and TRBJ1-1, with 7 bases matching TRBD1. Germline CDR1 and CDR2: SEHNR and FQNEAQ (reference sequence). The CDR3 length is 15 residues. V shed 0 bases and J 3 bases; nucleotides not matched to a gene: 4. The CDR3: CASSLAGGGYTEAFF. Here the CDR3 DNA reads TGTGCCAGCAGCTTAGCAGGGGGCGGTTACACTGAAGCTTTCTTT.

Ten or more counts support this clonotype. The V gene is TRBV28, the J gene TRBJ1-5; no firm D call. Germline loops: CDR1 MDHEN, CDR2 SYDVKM. Trimming left V 4 bases short and J 3 bases short, with 7 bases between. This CDR3 region has 13 residues. The CDR3 DNA is TGTGCCAGCAGTTCGGGCAACAATCAGCCCCAGCATTTT. As protein: CASSSGNNQPQHF.

V and J are TRBV12-5 and TRBJ2-2, with TRBD1 matching over 7 bases. The CDR3 sequence is 13 residues long. Trimming at V came to 3 bases and at J to 5 bases, leaving 0 bases not matched to a gene. Looked up from germline, CDR1 is LGHNT and CDR2 is FRNRAP. CDR3 sequence: CASGLQGTGELFF. CDR3 DNA: TGTGCTAGTGGTTTACAGGGGACCGGGGAGCTGTTTTTT.

This clonotype was seen at least ten times. V and J are TRBV28 and TRBJ1-6; D is perhaps TRBD1 (5 bases). Trimming cost V 2 bases and J 9 bases, with 8 bases left between them. Looked up from germline, CDR1 is MDHEN and CDR2 is SYDVKM. The CDR3 has 13 amino acids. The CDR3 spells CASSLQGSSPLHF. In DNA, the CDR3 is TGTGCCAGCAGTTTACAGGGTTCTTCACCCCTCCACTTT. The whole variable domain, filled in from reference TRBV28 and TRBJ1-6, reads DVKVTQSSRYLVKRTGEKVFLECVQDMDHENMFWYRQDPGLGLRLIYFSYDVKMKEKGDIPEGYSVSREKKERFSLILESASTNQTSMYLCASSLQGSSPLHFGNGTRLTVT.

Ten or more counts support this clonotype. In nucleotides, the CDR3 is TGTGCCAGCAGGGATAGCGGGAGTGGGTCCAAAAACATTCAGTACTTC. This translates into CASRDSGSGSKNIQYF. The genes are TRBV6-1 and TRBJ2-4; 9 bases match TRBD2. This CDR3 is 16 amino acids long. In germline, CDR1 is MNHNS, CDR2 SASEGT. Trimming cost V 6 bases and J 2 bases; bases outside gene matches: 8.

The chain carries TRBV5-5 and TRBJ2-6, with D tentatively TRBD1 (6 bases). CDR3 size: 17 residues. V dropped 4 bases and J dropped 3 bases, with 17 bases sitting between them. In germline, CDR1 is SGHKS, CDR2 YYEKEE (reference sequence). CDR3 DNA sequence: TGTGCCAGCAGCCCGGGACAAGATAGCGATGGGGCCAACGTCCTGACTTTC. It is translated as CASSPGQDSDGANVLTF.

This clonotype was picked up a small number of times. DNA of the CDR3: TGTGCCAGCAGTGATGGGTCATACAATGAGCAGTTCTTC. The encoded protein is CASSDGSYNEQFF. The J gene is TRBJ2-1, the V gene TRBV28; D call uncertain. With 5 bases removed from V and 4 bases from J, the gap between germline ends came to 9 bases. Germline V gene sequence: CDR1 MDHEN, CDR2 SYDVKM. The CDR3 runs to 13 residues.

This clonotype appeared a few times. The chain recombines TRBV20-1 with TRBJ1-5; 9 bases line up with TRBD1. CDR1 and CDR2 from the germline V gene are DFQATT and SNEGSKA (reference sequence). Unmatched junction bases numbered 3, after V lost 3 bases and J lost 6 bases. The CDR3 runs to 13 residues. This chain's CDR3 is CSASGTGPQPQHF. The CDR3 bases are TGCAGTGCTAGTGGGACAGGGCCTCAGCCCCAGCATTTT.

This clonotype was found many times. The rearrangement joins TRBV12-3 or TRBV12-4 to TRBJ2-6, with 7 bases matching TRBD1. The CDR3 is 16 residues long. J gave up 2 bases and V 6 bases, and 7 bases lay outside the gene matches. The CDR3 sequence: CASRPDRVTGANVLTF. The CDR3 DNA follows: TGTGCCAGCAGACCCGACAGGGTGACTGGGGCCAACGTCCTGACTTTC.

This clonotype showed up many times. J is TRBJ2-7 and V is TRBV28; D remains unclear. The CDR3 is 16 residues long. Germline CDR1 MDHEN, CDR2 SYDVKM. Trimming shortened V by 5 bases and J by 5 bases, and 22 bases separated the two germline ends. Written as DNA, the CDR3 is TGTGCCAGCAGTCCCGGCACGACCTTCAACGACCACGAGCAGTACTTC. Amino acid sequence: CASSPGTTFNDHEQYF.

J is TRBJ1-1 and V is TRBV7-9; D possibly corresponds to TRBD1 (6 bases). CDR1 is SEHNR, CDR2 FQNEAQ, per germline (reference sequence). V gave up 5 bases and J gave up 6 bases, with 16 bases separating them. The CDR3 loop spans 14 amino acids. The CDR3 nucleotides read TGTGCCAGCAGCCCAGAATTACAGGGTTCTGAAGCTTTCTTT. Translating gives CASSPELQGSEAFF.

This clonotype was seen many times. This chain joins TRBV20-1 and TRBJ1-4; 9 positions match TRBD1. J lost 8 bases, V lost 3 bases, and 7 bases had no gene match. This CDR3 has 14 residues. Per germline, CDR1 DFQATT and CDR2 SNEGSKA (reference sequence). DNA for the CDR3: TGCAGTGCTAGGGGGACAGGGTTATACGAAAAACTGTTTTTT. This encodes CSARGTGLYEKLFF.

As DNA, the CDR3 is TGCGCCAGCAGCCTGGGGGTGGGGGGGCCCGACGAGCAGTACTTC. This translates into CASSLGVGGPDEQYF. The V and J genes are TRBV5-1 and TRBJ2-7; D is perhaps TRBD2 (7 bases). V lost 4 bases, J lost 5 bases, and 19 bases lay in between. The CDR3 has 15 amino acids. Per germline, CDR1 SGHRS and CDR2 YFSETQ.

This clonotype was detected ten times or more. The rearrangement joins TRBV28 to TRBJ2-5; D tentatively reads TRBD1 or TRBD2 (5 bases each). V lost 5 bases and J lost 4, with 20 bases in between. The CDR3 runs to 16 residues. CDR1 MDHEN and CDR2 SYDVKM come from the germline V gene. The CDR3, as DNA: TGTGCCAGCAGTCCCCTGATTATTCTGGGGGTAGAGACCCAGTACTTC. Its translation is CASSPLIILGVETQYF.

J is TRBJ1-2 and V is TRBV9; D is unclear. With 3 bases removed from V and 7 bases from J, the gap between germline ends came to 16 bases. CDR1 and CDR2 from the germline V gene are SGDLS and YYNGEE. This CDR3 has 14 amino acids. CDR3 sequence reads: CASSAGIGLSGYTF. The DNA for the CDR3 is TGTGCCAGCAGCGCCGGGATAGGGTTGAGTGGCTACACCTTC.

This clonotype was detected ten times or more. The chain uses TRBV9 and TRBJ1-3; possible D gene TRBD1, 5 bases. The CDR3 consists of 15 residues. Germline CDR1 reads SGDLS; CDR2 reads YYNGEE. Trimming took 2 bases from V and 2 from J, leaving 11 bases between them. CDR3 in amino acids: CASSVTELAGNTIYF. As DNA, the CDR3 is TGTGCCAGCAGCGTGACAGAGCTGGCTGGAAACACCATATATTTT.

The chain recombines TRBV12-3 or TRBV12-4 with TRBJ1-5; D is possibly TRBD1 (5 bases). This CDR3 has 15 residues. Trimming removed 8 bases at V and 0 bases at J, with 14 bases between. CDR3 DNA: TGTGCCAGCGAGTCACAGGAGTATAGCAATCAGCCCCAGCATTTT. Amino acids: CASESQEYSNQPQHF.

This clonotype was recorded at least ten times. The chain is built from TRBV29-1 and TRBJ1-1; perhaps TRBD1 as D (5 bases). The CDR3 contains 13 residues. Germline assignment: CDR1 SQVTM and CDR2 ANQGSEA. Between the trimmed V and J ends, which lost 4 bases and 5 bases, there was a span of 14 bases. The CDR3 loop reads CSVGREYGTEAFF. The CDR3 bases are TGCAGCGTTGGCAGGGAGTACGGTACTGAAGCTTTCTTT.

This clonotype was observed a handful of times. The chain is built from TRBV7-2 and TRBJ2-7; maybe TRBD1 (6 bases). The V and J ends lost 4 bases and 7 bases respectively, with 17 bases between them. Germline assignment: CDR1 SGHTA and CDR2 FQGNSA. The CDR3 runs to 14 residues. CDR3 protein: CASSSGQPSHEQYF. The CDR3 bases are TGTGCCAGCAGCTCGGGACAACCGTCTCATGAGCAGTACTTC. The full variable domain, completed using reference TRBV7-2 and TRBJ2-7, is GAGVSQSPSNKVTEKGKDVELRCDPISGHTALYWYRQSLGQGLEFLIYFQGNSAPDKSGLPSDRFSAERTGGSVSTLTIQRTQQEDSAVYLCASSSGQPSHEQYFGPGTRLTVT.

Concerning this clonotype itself: A read error may explain this, as a much larger clone is one base away. V gene TRBV7-3 combines with J gene TRBJ2-1; a weak D match, TRBD2 (5 bases). The germline V gene has CDR1 SGHTA and CDR2 FQGTGA. V gave up 5 bases and J gave up 0 bases, with 5 bases separating them. The CDR3 has 13 residues. The CDR3 loop is CASSAGSYNEQFF. In DNA form, the CDR3 reads TGTGCCAGCAGCGCGGGCTCCTACAATGAGCAGTTCTTC.

At least ten counts were recorded for this clonotype. The chain uses TRBV28 and TRBJ1-2, with D tentatively TRBD1 (5 bases). The V and J ends lost 6 bases and 10 bases respectively, with 18 bases between them. CDR1 is MDHEN and CDR2 is SYDVKM in the germline V gene. The CDR3 totals 13 residues. CDR3 loop: CASSPGAPVYYTF. The CDR3 region has the DNA TGTGCCAGCAGCCCCGGGGCTCCGGTCTACTACACCTTC.